Listed here are 18 T cell receptor beta chains from one sample, sequenced in a study of shared clonotypes between healthy human individuals. The naive CD8 subset, CD45RO-negative cells positively selected for CCR7, excluded terminally differentiated effector memory CD45RA+ cells. Libraries were prepared by immunoSEQ multiplex PCR; TCRdb keeps only in-frame clonotypes and omits some of them. The data contain nearly 600,000 clones, nearly 97% of them singletons. Sequenced material: naive CD8+ T cells sorted from blood. The receptors were gathered from a woman aged 25 to 39 in good health.

The chain carries TRBV9 and TRBJ1-2; 8 nucleotides align to TRBD1. The CDR3 has 17 residues. Germline loops: CDR1 SGDLS, CDR2 YYNGEE. V gave up 3 bases and J gave up 4 bases; unmatched junction bases: 14. CDR3 sequence: CASSAVGGTGLGYGYTF. The CDR3 DNA reads TGTGCCAGCAGCGCCGTAGGTGGGACAGGTCTGGGCTATGGCTACACCTTC.

The CDR3 DNA sequence: TGTGCCAGCACTTGGGCCGGGAACAGCTCTGGAAACACCATATATTTT. This encodes CASTWAGNSSGNTIYF. The V call is TRBV7-2, the J call TRBJ1-3, with D hard to call. This CDR3 has 16 residues. V was pared by 7 bases and J by 0 bases, with 16 bases between. Germline loops: CDR1 SGHTA, CDR2 FQGNSA.

The chain links TRBV19 to TRBJ2-1; 7 nucleotides match TRBD2. The CDR3 runs 16 residues. From germline, CDR1 is LNHDA and CDR2 SQIVND (reference sequence). J lost 2 bases, V lost 5 bases, and 9 bases had no gene match. CDR3 nucleotide sequence: TGTGCCAGTAGTTTCGCGGGAGCCGTAGCCTACAATGAGCAGTTCTTC. Amino acid sequence: CASSFAGAVAYNEQFF.

The CDR3 reads CASGGREGLRETQYF. CDR3 bases: TGTGCCAGTGGGGGGCGGGAGGGCCTCAGAGAGACCCAGTACTTC. This chain uses TRBV19 with TRBJ2-5; 9 bases agree with TRBD2. The trim removed 8 bases at V and 4 bases at J, leaving 11 bases unmatched. CDR1 and CDR2 (germline): LNHDA, SQIVND (reference sequence). The CDR3 is made up of 15 amino acids.

Concerning this clone: The sample holds other DNA sequences that translate to the same CDR3. The chain couples TRBV27 to TRBJ2-7; a weak D match, TRBD2 (6 bases). The CDR3 contains 13 residues. Germline V gene sequence: CDR1 MNHEY, CDR2 SMNVEV (reference sequence). V was clipped by 6 bases and J by 4 bases, with 13 bases between them. The CDR3 region has the DNA TGTGCCAGCAGACCCGGGACTTCTTACGAGCAGTACTTC. Translation: CASRPGTSYEQYF.

This clone was seen once. V and J are TRBV28 and TRBJ1-5; D is undetermined. In germline, CDR1 is MDHEN, CDR2 SYDVKM. This CDR3 has 11 amino acids. The V gene lost 8 bases and the J gene lost 13 bases, with 15 bases spanning the gap. CDR3 DNA sequence: TGTGCCAGCGAACGTGCGACCCTGCAGCATTTT. Its protein product is CASERATLQHF.

The J gene is TRBJ2-3, the V gene TRBV6-1, with D possibly being TRBD1 or TRBD2 (5 bases each). Germline loops: CDR1 MNHNS, CDR2 SASEGT. The CDR3 loop spans 15 amino acids. Between the trimmed V and J ends, which lost 7 bases and 2 bases, there was a span of 16 bases. CDR3 loop: CASIRPGRTTDTQYF. In DNA, the CDR3 is TGTGCCAGCATCCGTCCGGGACGGACCACAGATACGCAGTATTTT.

The chain couples TRBV28 to TRBJ1-5, with TRBD1 matching 12 bases. There are 19 residues in the CDR3. Germline loops: CDR1 MDHEN, CDR2 SYDVKM. Trimming cost V 5 bases and J 1 base; bases outside gene matches: 12. The CDR3 reads CASSRPGDRGRASNQPQHF. CDR3 sequence (DNA): TGTGCCAGCAGTAGGCCGGGGGACAGGGGGCGGGCCAGCAATCAGCCCCAGCATTTT. Filled out from reference TRBV28 and TRBJ1-5, the complete variable domain reads DVKVTQSSRYLVKRTGEKVFLECVQDMDHENMFWYRQDPGLGLRLIYFSYDVKMKEKGDIPEGYSVSREKKERFSLILESASTNQTSMYLCASSRPGDRGRASNQPQHFGDGTRLSIL.

V gene TRBV5-6 combines with J gene TRBJ2-7, with 8 bases lining up with TRBD1. The CDR3 is made up of 15 amino acids. From germline, CDR1 is SGHDT and CDR2 YYEEEE. V dropped 1 base and J dropped 7; count of bases not matched to a gene: 10. The CDR3: CASSLMWQGAKEQYF. For the CDR3, the DNA is TGTGCCAGCAGCTTGATGTGGCAGGGGGCTAAGGAGCAGTACTTC.

The chain has TRBV5-6 and TRBJ1-1; D is unresolved. The ends were cut back, 0 bases at V and 5 bases at J, with 8 bases in the middle. The CDR3 spans 13 residues. CDR1 is SGHDT, CDR2 YYEEEE, per germline. The chain's CDR3 is CASSLGLGTEAFF. The DNA for the CDR3 is TGTGCCAGCAGCTTGGGTCTGGGGACTGAAGCTTTCTTT.

V is TRBV27 and J is TRBJ1-2, with D hard to call. This CDR3 comprises 12 residues. Germline V CDR1 and CDR2: MNHEY, SMNVEV (reference sequence). V gave up 5 bases and J gave up 4 bases, with 8 bases separating them. The CDR3, as DNA: TGTGCCAGCAGTCTTCGGGGCTATGGCTACACCTTC. It is translated as CASSLRGYGYTF.

This sequence joins TRBV7-9 and TRBJ2-1; 16 nucleotides match TRBD2. The CDR3 runs 19 residues. Germline V gives CDR1 SEHNR, CDR2 FQNEAQ (reference sequence). V lost 4 bases to trimming and J lost 2 bases; unmatched junction nucleotides: 8. The CDR3 reads CASSSPGLAGGYTYNEQFF. The DNA for the CDR3 is TGTGCCAGCAGCTCCCCGGGACTAGCGGGAGGGTACACCTACAATGAGCAGTTCTTC.

The CDR3 nucleotides are TGTGCCAGCAGTTCACCGGGAGATTTGGAGACCCAGTACTTC. This translates into CASSSPGDLETQYF. The chain has TRBV28 and TRBJ2-5, with D possibly TRBD2 on 6 matching bases. Trimming removed 4 bases from V and 5 bases from J, with 14 bases in between. Looked up from germline, CDR1 is MDHEN and CDR2 is SYDVKM. The CDR3 contains 14 residues.

J is TRBJ1-4 and V is TRBV5-5; D gene uncertain. The CDR3 sequence is 16 residues long. The V and J ends lost 1 base and 3 bases respectively, with 13 bases between them. Germline V gene lookup returns CDR1 SGHKS and CDR2 YYEKEE (reference sequence). The CDR3: CASSLSQLNSNEKLFF. CDR3 DNA sequence: TGTGCCAGCAGCTTGAGCCAGCTTAATTCTAATGAAAAACTGTTTTTT.

This chain uses TRBV11-1 with TRBJ2-1; TRBD2 matches at 9 bases. The CDR3 covers 16 residues. V lost 5 bases, J lost 6 bases, and 11 bases stayed unmatched. The germline V gene encodes CDR1 SGHAT and CDR2 FQDESV (reference sequence). DNA for the CDR3: TGTGCCAGCAGCCCATTAGCGGGAGTGGGGGGCAATGAGCAGTTCTTC. Encoded protein: CASSPLAGVGGNEQFF.

The CDR3 sequence is CASSLRQANFQPQHF. CDR3 in DNA: TGTGCCAGCAGTTTAAGGCAGGCTAATTTTCAGCCCCAGCATTTT. The rearrangement links TRBV28 to TRBJ1-5; D is uncertain. Trimming removed 2 bases from V and 6 bases from J, with 14 bases in between. The CDR3 length is 15 residues. The germline CDR1 and CDR2 sequences are MDHEN and SYDVKM.

This chain links TRBV11-2 with TRBJ2-7; weak D call: TRBD2 (5 bases). This CDR3 has 14 amino acids. The germline V and J ends were trimmed by 6 bases and 3 bases, with 15 bases remaining between them. Germline lookup yields CDR1 SGHAT and CDR2 FQNNGV. This CDR3 reads CASRNPLAGYEQYF. The CDR3 bases are TGTGCCAGCAGGAACCCCCTGGCGGGCTACGAGCAGTACTTC.

The rearrangement links TRBV28 to TRBJ1-1, with D unclear. Trimming took off 3 bases at V and 1 base at J, with 6 bases between the two ends. The germline V gene has CDR1 MDHEN and CDR2 SYDVKM. The CDR3 spans 13 residues. CDR3 residues: CASSFFTNTEAFF. The CDR3 DNA follows: TGTGCCAGCAGTTTTTTCACGAACACTGAAGCTTTCTTT.